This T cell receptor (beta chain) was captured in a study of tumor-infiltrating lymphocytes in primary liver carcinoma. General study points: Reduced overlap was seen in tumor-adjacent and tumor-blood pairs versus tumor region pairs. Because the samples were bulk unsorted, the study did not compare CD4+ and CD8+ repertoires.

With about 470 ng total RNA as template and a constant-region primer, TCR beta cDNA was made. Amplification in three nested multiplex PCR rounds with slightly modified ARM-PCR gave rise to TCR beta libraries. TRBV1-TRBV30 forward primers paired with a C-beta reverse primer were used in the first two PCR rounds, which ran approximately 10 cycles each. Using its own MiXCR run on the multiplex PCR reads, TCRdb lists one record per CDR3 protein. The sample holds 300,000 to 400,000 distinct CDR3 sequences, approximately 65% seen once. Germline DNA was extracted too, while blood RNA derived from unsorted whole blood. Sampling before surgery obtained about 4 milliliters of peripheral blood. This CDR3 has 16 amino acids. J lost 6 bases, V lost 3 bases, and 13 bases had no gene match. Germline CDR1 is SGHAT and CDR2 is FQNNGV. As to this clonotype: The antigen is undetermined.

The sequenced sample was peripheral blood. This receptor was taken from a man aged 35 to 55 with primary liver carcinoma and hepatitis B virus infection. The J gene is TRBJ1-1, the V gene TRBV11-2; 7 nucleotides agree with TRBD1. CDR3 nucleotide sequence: TGTGCCAGCAGCTTTGCAGTGACAGGGTGGTTGGCTGAAGCTTTCTTT. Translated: CASSFAVTGWLAEAFF.